These T cell receptor beta chains were read from a single sample in a study of Graves' ophthalmopathy and Graves' hyperthyroidism. One entry per CDR3 protein, called by TCRdb with MiXCR from the multiplex PCR reads. Of roughly 420,000 distinct CDR3 sequences listed, around 20% are singletons. Sequenced input: peripheral blood. The source of these receptors is a woman aged 18-35 years with stable Graves' hyperthyroidism. Both conserved end residues are part of each CDR3. D genes are given only for firm matches. Clone size, where shown, is once, few, many, or a class for clones that have expanded.

clone size,V gene,D gene,J gene,CDR3 length,CDR3 protein,CDR3 DNA
NA,TRBV6-1,TRBD2,TRBJ2-5,16,CASSEPTSASLETQYF,TGTGCCAGCAGTGAGCCGACTAGCGCTAGTTTGGAGACCCAGTACTTC
many,TRBV14,NA,TRBJ2-4,15,CASSPLGIAKNIQYF,TGTGCCAGCAGCCCCCTGGGAATAGCCAAAAACATTCAGTACTTC
many,TRBV2,NA,TRBJ1-1,15,CASTYSPFLNTEAFF,TGTGCCAGCACGTATTCCCCCTTTTTGAACACTGAAGCTTTCTTT
many,TRBV7-3,NA,TRBJ1-1,13,CASSFFGNTEAFF,TGTGCCAGCAGCTTTTTCGGGAACACTGAAGCTTTCTTT
NA,TRBV6-1,TRBD2,TRBJ2-7,15,CASSTAGDPSYEQYF,TGTGCCAGCAGTACAGCGGGAGACCCCTCCTACGAGCAGTACTTC
many,TRBV29-1,NA,TRBJ2-5,13,CSVVGGGQETQYF,TGCAGCGTTGTTGGGGGTGGGCAAGAGACCCAGTACTTC
many,TRBV12-3/TRBV12-4,NA,TRBJ1-1,16,CASSPNSGALDTEAFF,TGTGCCAGCAGTCCCAACTCAGGGGCTTTGGACACTGAAGCTTTCTTT
many,TRBV12-3/TRBV12-4,TRBD1,TRBJ2-7,14,CASRPDRGRNEQYF,TGTGCCAGCAGGCCCGACAGGGGGCGGAACGAGCAGTACTTC
NA,TRBV10-3,NA,TRBJ1-5,16,CAISPTWQASNQPQHF,TGTGCCATCAGCCCAACATGGCAGGCAAGCAATCAGCCCCAGCATTTT
many,TRBV29-1,NA,TRBJ1-1,13,CSVEGRAIVEAFF,TGCAGCGTTGAGGGCAGGGCGATCGTCGAAGCTTTCTTT
many,TRBV6-6,TRBD1,TRBJ2-7,14,CASSSDRPPYEQYF,TGTGCCAGCAGTTCGGACAGGCCTCCCTACGAGCAGTACTTC
NA,TRBV4-1,TRBD1,TRBJ2-5,16,CASSQGYRGVQETQYF,TGCGCCAGCAGCCAGGGATACAGGGGAGTACAAGAGACCCAGTACTTC
many,TRBV7-2,NA,TRBJ1-1,14,CASSPRRELAEAFF,TGTGCCAGCAGCCCTAGGCGGGAATTAGCTGAAGCTTTCTTT
few,TRBV28,TRBD1,TRBJ1-1,16,CASRQRQGEWNTEAFF,TGTGCCAGCAGGCAACGACAGGGAGAGTGGAACACTGAAGCTTTCTTT
many,TRBV18,TRBD1,TRBJ2-7,14,CASSPGQGPYEQYF,TGTGCCAGCAGTCCGGGACAGGGGCCCTACGAGCAGTACTTC
NA,TRBV5-1,NA,TRBJ2-3,15,CASSLSQRSTDTQYF,TGCGCCAGCAGCTTGAGTCAACGCTCCACAGATACGCAGTATTTT
NA,TRBV3-1,NA,TRBJ1-5,15,CASSQDLGVGQPQHF,TGTGCCAGCAGCCAAGATTTGGGGGTGGGTCAGCCCCAGCATTTT
many,TRBV20-1,NA,TRBJ1-5,13,CSASGTGNQPQHF,TGCAGTGCTAGTGGCACAGGCAATCAGCCCCAGCATTTT
NA,TRBV28,TRBD2,TRBJ2-7,13,CASIPPGGLVAFF,TGTGCCAGCATCCCCCCGGGGGGGCTCGTCGCTTTCTTC
NA,TRBV12-3/TRBV12-4,NA,TRBJ2-2,13,CASLGANTGELFF,TGTGCCAGTCTCGGCGCGAACACCGGGGAGCTGTTTTTT
NA,TRBV15,NA,TRBJ1-1,12,CATSTGPLEAFF,TGTGCCACCAGCACGGGACCGCTGGAAGCTTTCTTT
many,TRBV7-2,NA,TRBJ2-7,12,CASSLATAEQYF,TGTGCCAGCAGCTTAGCGACAGCCGAGCAGTACTTC
many,TRBV12-3/TRBV12-4,NA,TRBJ2-7,12,CASRMGRYEQYF,TGTGCCAGCAGGATGGGGCGTTACGAGCAGTACTTC
many,TRBV12-3/TRBV12-4,NA,TRBJ1-1,12,CASTLGGYEAFF,TGTGCCAGCACCCTGGGGGGGTATGAAGCTTTCTTT
NA,TRBV5-1,NA,TRBJ2-5,15,CAISLGALGRETQYF,TGCGCCATCAGCTTGGGCGCGTTGGGGAGGGAGACCCAGTACTTC
many,TRBV19,NA,TRBJ1-5,15,CASSIPGFRDQPQHF,TGTGCCAGTAGTATTCCGGGGTTTAGGGATCAGCCCCAGCATTTT
NA,TRBV15,NA,TRBJ1-4,17,CATSRDTGVSANEKPFF,TGTGCCACCAGCAGAGATACGGGGGTGTCGGCTAATGAAAAACCGTTTTTT
many,TRBV9,TRBD2,TRBJ2-3,14,CASSPLTSADTQYF,TGTGCCAGCAGCCCACTGACTAGCGCGGATACGCAGTATTTT
many,TRBV12-3/TRBV12-4,NA,TRBJ2-7,15,CASSPSGGSDYEQYF,TGTGCCAGCAGTCCTTCCGGGGGTAGCGACTACGAGCAGTACTTC